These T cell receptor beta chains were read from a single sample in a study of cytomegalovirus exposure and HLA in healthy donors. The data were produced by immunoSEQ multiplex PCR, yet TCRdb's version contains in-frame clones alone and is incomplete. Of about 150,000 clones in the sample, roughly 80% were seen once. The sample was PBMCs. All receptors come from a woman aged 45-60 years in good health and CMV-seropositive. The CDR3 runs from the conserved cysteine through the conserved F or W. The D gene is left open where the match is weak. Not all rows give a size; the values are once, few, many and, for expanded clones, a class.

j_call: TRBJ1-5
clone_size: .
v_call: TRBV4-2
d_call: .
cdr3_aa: CASSQEISSPQHF
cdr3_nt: TGTGCCAGCAGCCAAGAAATTTCTTCGCCCCAGCATTTT

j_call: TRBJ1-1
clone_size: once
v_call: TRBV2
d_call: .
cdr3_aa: CASAARIEAFF
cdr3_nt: TGTGCCAGCGCGGCGCGGATTGAAGCTTTCTTT

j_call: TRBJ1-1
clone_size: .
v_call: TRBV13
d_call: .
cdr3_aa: CASSLPTENTEAFF
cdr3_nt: TGTGCCAGCAGCTTACCGACAGAGAACACTGAAGCTTTCTTT

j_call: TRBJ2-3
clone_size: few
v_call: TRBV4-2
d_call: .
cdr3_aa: CASSARQGGADTQYF
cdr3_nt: TGTGCCAGCAGCGCCAGACAGGGAGGCGCAGATACGCAGTATTTT

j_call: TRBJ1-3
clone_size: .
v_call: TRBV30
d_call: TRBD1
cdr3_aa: CALDRGLGNTIYF
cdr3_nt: TGTGCCTTGGACAGGGGGCTAGGAAACACCATATATTTT

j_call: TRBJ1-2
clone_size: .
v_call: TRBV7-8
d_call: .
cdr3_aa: CASSLDSNYGYTF
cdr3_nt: TGTGCCAGCAGCTTAGACAGTAACTATGGCTACACCTTC

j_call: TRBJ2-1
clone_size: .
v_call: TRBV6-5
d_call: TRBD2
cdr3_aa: CASSPGTIGANEQFF
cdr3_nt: TGTGCCAGCAGCCCTGGGACTATAGGGGCCAATGAGCAGTTCTTC

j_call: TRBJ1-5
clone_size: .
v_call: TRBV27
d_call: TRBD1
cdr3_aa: CASSPDRGSNQPQHF
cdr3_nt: TGTGCCAGCAGTCCGGACAGGGGTAGCAATCAGCCCCAGCATTTT

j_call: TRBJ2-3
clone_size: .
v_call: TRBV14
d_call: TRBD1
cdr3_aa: CASSLRTGGDTQYF
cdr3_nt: TGTGCCAGCAGCCTTAGGACAGGGGGCGATACGCAGTATTTT

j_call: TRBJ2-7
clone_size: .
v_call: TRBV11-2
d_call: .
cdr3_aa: CASSSQSSSSYEQYF
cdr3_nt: TGTGCCAGCAGCTCGCAGAGTTCTAGCTCCTACGAGCAGTACTTC

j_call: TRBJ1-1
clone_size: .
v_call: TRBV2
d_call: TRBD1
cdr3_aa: CATQTGKNTEAFF
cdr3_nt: TGTGCCACCCAGACAGGGAAGAACACTGAAGCTTTCTTT

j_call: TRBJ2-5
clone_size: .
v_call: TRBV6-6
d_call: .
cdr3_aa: CASSYTQETQYF
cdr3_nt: TGTGCCAGCAGTTACACTCAAGAGACCCAGTACTTC

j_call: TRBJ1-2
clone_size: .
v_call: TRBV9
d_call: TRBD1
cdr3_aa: CASSVGQGAYGYTF
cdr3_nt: TGTGCCAGCAGCGTGGGACAGGGGGCGTATGGCTACACCTTC

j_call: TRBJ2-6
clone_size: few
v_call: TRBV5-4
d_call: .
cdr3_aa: CASSLQVGASGANVLTF
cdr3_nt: TGTGCCAGCAGCTTGCAGGTTGGTGCCTCTGGGGCCAACGTCCTGACTTTC

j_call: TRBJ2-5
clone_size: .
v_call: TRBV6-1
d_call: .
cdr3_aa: CASSEWSALGGTQYF
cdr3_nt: TGTGCCAGCAGTGAATGGAGTGCCCTGGGAGGGACCCAGTACTTC

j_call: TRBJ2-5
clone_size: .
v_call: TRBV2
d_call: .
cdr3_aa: CASSEARQQETQYF
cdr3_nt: TGTGCCAGCAGTGAAGCGCGGCAGCAAGAGACCCAGTACTTC

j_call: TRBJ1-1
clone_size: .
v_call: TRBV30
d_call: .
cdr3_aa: CAWSNRADTEAFF
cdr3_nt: TGTGCCTGGAGTAACAGGGCGGACACTGAAGCTTTCTTT

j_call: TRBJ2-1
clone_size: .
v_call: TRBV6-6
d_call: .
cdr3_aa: CASRSLMEGASEQFF
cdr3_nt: TGTGCCAGCAGGTCTTTAATGGAGGGGGCTAGCGAGCAGTTCTTC

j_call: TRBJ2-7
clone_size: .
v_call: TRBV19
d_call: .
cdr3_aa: CASSDISRSEQYF
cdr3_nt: TGTGCCAGTAGCGACATTTCTCGAAGCGAGCAGTACTTC

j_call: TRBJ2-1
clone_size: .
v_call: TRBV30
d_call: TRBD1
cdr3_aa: CAWSEGANYNEQFF
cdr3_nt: TGTGCCTGGAGTGAGGGGGCCAACTACAATGAGCAGTTCTTC

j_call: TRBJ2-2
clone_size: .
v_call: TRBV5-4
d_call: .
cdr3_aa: CASSLVRGRDGELFF
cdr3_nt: TGTGCCAGCAGCTTGGTTAGAGGACGGGACGGGGAGCTGTTTTTT

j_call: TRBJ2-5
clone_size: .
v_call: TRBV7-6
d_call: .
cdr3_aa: CASSHFVREETQYF
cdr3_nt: TGTGCCAGCAGCCATTTTGTGAGAGAAGAGACCCAGTACTTC

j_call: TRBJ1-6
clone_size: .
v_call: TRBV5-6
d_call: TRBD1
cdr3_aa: CASSPRQGNSPLHF
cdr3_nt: TGTGCCAGCAGCCCGAGACAGGGTAATTCACCCCTCCACTTT

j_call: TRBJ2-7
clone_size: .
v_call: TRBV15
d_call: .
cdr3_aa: CATSRDRGSYEQYF
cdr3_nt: TGTGCCACCAGCAGAGATCGGGGCTCCTACGAGCAGTACTTC

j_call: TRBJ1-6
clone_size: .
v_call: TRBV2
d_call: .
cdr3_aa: CASSARVGNSPLHF
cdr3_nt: TGTGCCAGCAGTGCTCGGGTGGGTAATTCACCCCTCCACTTT

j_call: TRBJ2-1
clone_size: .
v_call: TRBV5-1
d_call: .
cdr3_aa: CASSEGGRYNEQFF
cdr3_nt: TGCGCCAGCAGCGAGGGGGGGCGGTACAATGAGCAGTTCTTC

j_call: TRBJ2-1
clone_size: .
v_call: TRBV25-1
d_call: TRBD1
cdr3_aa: CASSPWTGDRNEQFF
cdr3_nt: TGTGCCAGCAGTCCGTGGACAGGGGATCGCAATGAGCAGTTCTTC

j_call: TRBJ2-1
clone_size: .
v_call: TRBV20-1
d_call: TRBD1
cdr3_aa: CSAYRGAEQFF
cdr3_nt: TGCAGTGCTTACAGGGGCGCCGAGCAGTTCTTC

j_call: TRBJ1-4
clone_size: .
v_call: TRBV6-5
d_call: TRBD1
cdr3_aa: CASSYAGGGGEKLFF
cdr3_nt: TGTGCCAGCAGTTACGCAGGGGGCGGTGGGGAAAAACTGTTTTTT

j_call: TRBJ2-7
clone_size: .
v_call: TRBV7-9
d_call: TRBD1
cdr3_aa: CASSSPDRASYEQYF
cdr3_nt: TGTGCCAGCAGCTCTCCGGACAGGGCCTCCTACGAGCAGTACTTC

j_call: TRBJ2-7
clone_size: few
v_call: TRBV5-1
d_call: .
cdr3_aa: CASSLEQHEQYF
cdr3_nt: TGCGCCAGCAGCTTGGAACAACACGAGCAGTACTTC

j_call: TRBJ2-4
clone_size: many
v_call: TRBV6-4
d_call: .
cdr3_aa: CASSEQAGENIQYF
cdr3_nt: TGTGCCAGCAGTGAACAGGCAGGGGAAAACATTCAGTACTTC

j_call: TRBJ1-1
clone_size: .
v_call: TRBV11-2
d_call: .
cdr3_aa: CASSESRGTEAFF
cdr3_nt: TGTGCCAGCAGTGAAAGTCGAGGGACTGAAGCTTTCTTT